The 18 T cell receptor beta chains presented below share a single source sample, sequenced in a study of T cell responses to AZD1222 COVID-19 vaccine. TCRdb's copy holds only in-frame clones and misses some; the assay was immunoSEQ multiplex PCR. This table has tens of thousands of clones, nearly 90% appearing once. Material: peripheral blood, obtained on day 0 of AZD1222 vaccination. The receptors were sampled from an adult in good health.

The chain links TRBV4-2 to TRBJ2-1, with unresolved D. Germline assignment: CDR1 LGHNA and CDR2 YNFKEQ. Trimming shortened V by 2 bases and J by 4 bases, and 15 bases separated the two germline ends. The CDR3 consists of 16 residues. The CDR3 DNA reads as TGTGCCAGCAGCCAACCTTCGGTGGTAGTTTACAATGAGCAGTTCTTC. It yields the protein CASSQPSVVVYNEQFF.

Notes on this clone: Other DNA sequences of this sample code for an identical CDR3. This chain joins TRBV18 and TRBJ1-1, with D unclear. The CDR3 runs 13 residues. Trimming took off 2 bases at V and 0 bases at J, with 4 bases between the two ends. Germline V CDR1 and CDR2: KGHSH, LQKENI. This chain's CDR3 is CASSPGVNTEAFF. In DNA, the CDR3 is TGTGCCAGCTCACCAGGGGTGAACACTGAAGCTTTCTTT.

This clone was counted a few times. The chain is built from TRBV5-6 and TRBJ1-2; TRBD1 is a possible D gene (6 bases). Germline CDR1 SGHDT, CDR2 YYEEEE. The CDR3 totals 14 residues. Trimming left V 4 bases short and J 6 bases short, with 16 bases between. The CDR3 nucleotides read TGTGCCAGCAGCCACAACCTAGGGGGAAATGGCTACACCTTC. Its protein is CASSHNLGGNGYTF.

V usage is TRBV11-3 and J usage is TRBJ2-2; a weak D match, TRBD1 (6 bases). The CDR3 is made up of 18 amino acids. The germline gives CDR1 SGHNT, CDR2 YENEEA. Trimming left V 1 base short and J 0 bases short, with 15 bases between. Written as DNA, the CDR3 is TGTGCCAGCAGCTTAGGGCGGTGGGACACCTCGAACACCGGGGAGCTGTTTTTT. It specifies CASSLGRWDTSNTGELFF.

The V gene is TRBV7-9, the J gene TRBJ1-6; TRBD1 matches at 7 bases. V shed 5 bases, J shed 8 bases, and the junction held 3 bases outside the gene matches. Germline CDR1 SEHNR, CDR2 FQNEAQ (reference sequence). This CDR3 has 13 residues. This CDR3 is CASSITGDSPLHF. The CDR3 DNA sequence: TGTGCCAGCAGCATTACAGGGGATTCACCCCTCCACTTT.

A single count supports this clone. The J gene is TRBJ2-6, the V gene TRBV6-5; D is unclear. The CDR3 is 14 amino acids. CDR1 MNHEY and CDR2 SVGAGI come from the germline V gene. Between the trimmed V and J ends, which lost 6 bases and 2 bases, there was a span of 8 bases. The CDR3 region has the DNA TGTGCCAGCAGCCTCAGCCCTGGGGCCAACGTCCTGACTTTC. It encodes CASSLSPGANVLTF.

The CDR3 region is CASSYSTIDNEQFF. Written as DNA, the CDR3 is TGTGCCAGCAGTTACTCGACCATAGACAATGAGCAGTTCTTC. This rearrangement joins TRBV6-2 or TRBV6-3 to TRBJ2-1; D call uncertain. The V and J ends lost 0 bases and 5 bases respectively, with 8 bases between them. CDR1 is MNHEY, CDR2 SVGEGT, per germline. The CDR3 totals 14 residues.

The J gene is TRBJ2-3, the V gene TRBV9, with a possible D match to TRBD2 (6 bases). The CDR3 is 18 amino acids. The V gene's germline CDR1 is SGDLS and CDR2 YYNGEE. V was pared by 2 bases and J by 0 bases, with 19 bases between. CDR3 sequence reads: CASSVSLAGLTSTDTQYF. The DNA of the CDR3 is TGTGCCAGCAGCGTCTCACTCGCGGGGCTTACTAGCACAGATACGCAGTATTTT.

The chain is built from TRBV4-2 and TRBJ1-2; perhaps TRBD1 as D (5 bases). CDR1 is LGHNA, CDR2 YNFKEQ, per germline. The CDR3 spans 16 residues. Trimming shortened V by 2 bases and J by 2 bases, and 15 bases separated the two germline ends. CDR3 DNA: TGTGCCAGCAGCCAAACTTCCGGGCGGGGGAACTATGGCTACACCTTC. Protein sequence: CASSQTSGRGNYGYTF.

To note about this clone: Other DNA sequences in this specimen translate into the identical CDR3. The chain recombines TRBV7-2 with TRBJ1-5; no reliable D call. The germline V gene encodes CDR1 SGHTA and CDR2 FQGNSA. The CDR3 length is 15 residues. V dropped 1 base and J dropped 0 bases, with 7 bases sitting between them. Written as DNA, the CDR3 is TGTGCCAGCAGCTTAGTCCCCAATAGCAATCAGCCCCAGCATTTT. This encodes CASSLVPNSNQPQHF.

The chain uses TRBV5-4 and TRBJ2-6; D is undetermined. Germline V gene sequence: CDR1 SGHNT, CDR2 YYREEE (reference sequence). The V gene lost 5 bases and the J gene lost 2 bases, with 8 bases spanning the gap. The CDR3 loop spans 14 amino acids. The DNA of the CDR3 is TGTGCCAGCAGGATCGACACTGGGGCCAACGTCCTGACTTTC. Protein sequence: CASRIDTGANVLTF.

The chain links TRBV12-3 or TRBV12-4 to TRBJ1-6; D unclear. V lost 6 bases and J 10 bases, leaving 13 bases between the germline ends. This CDR3 has 13 residues. The CDR3 bases are TGTGCCAGCAGAGTCTCCCAGAGGTCACCCCTCCACTTT. This translates into CASRVSQRSPLHF.

This CDR3 is CASSLGRLYGYTF. DNA for the CDR3: TGTGCCAGCAGTCTAGGGAGACTATATGGCTACACCTTC. V and J are TRBV28 and TRBJ1-2, with D unresolved. Trimming shortened V by 5 bases and J by 5 bases, and 12 bases separated the two germline ends. The V gene's germline CDR1 is MDHEN and CDR2 SYDVKM. CDR3 length: 13 residues.

The V call is TRBV4-1, the J call TRBJ1-5, with D unclear. V was trimmed by 2 bases and J by 5 bases, leaving 7 bases between them. Per germline, CDR1 MGHRA and CDR2 YSYEKL. The CDR3 is 13 residues long. The CDR3 sequence: CASSQWEDQPQHF. CDR3 in DNA: TGCGCCAGCAGCCAATGGGAAGATCAGCCCCAGCATTTT.

CDR3 region: CASTGVRTGELFF. DNA for the CDR3: TGTGCCAGCACGGGAGTCCGCACCGGGGAGCTGTTTTTT. The V gene is TRBV6-5, the J gene TRBJ2-2; D perhaps matches TRBD2 (6 bases). The CDR3 runs to 13 residues. Germline CDR1 and CDR2: MNHEY and SVGAGI. V was shortened by 7 bases and J by 4 bases, with 10 bases between the two germline ends.

About this clone itself: Other DNA sequences in the sample encode the same CDR3. CDR3 sequence reads: CASSPSYGYTF. The CDR3, as DNA: TGTGCCAGCAGTCCCTCTTATGGCTACACCTTC. The V call is TRBV28, the J call TRBJ1-2; D uncertain. CDR1 is MDHEN, CDR2 SYDVKM, per germline. CDR3 length equals 11 residues. V was cut by 5 bases and J by 5 bases, with 6 bases left in between.

The rearrangement uses TRBV11-2 and TRBJ2-3; D could derive from TRBD1 or TRBD2 (6 bases each). Trimming pared 7 bases from V and 0 bases from J, leaving 17 bases between. This CDR3 has 16 amino acids. The germline gives CDR1 SGHAT, CDR2 FQNNGV. CDR3 DNA sequence: TGTGCCAGCACCCCCCTCGGCGGGACAAGCACAGATACGCAGTATTTT. It encodes CASTPLGGTSTDTQYF.

The rearrangement links TRBV28 to TRBJ2-1, with 13 bases fitting TRBD2. CDR1 is MDHEN and CDR2 is SYDVKM in the germline V gene. V was clipped by 5 bases and J by 6 bases; unmatched bases: 7. The CDR3 is 16 amino acids. The CDR3 reads CASSLTSGRFCNEQFF. CDR3 coding DNA: TGTGCCAGCAGTCTGACTAGCGGGAGGTTCTGCAATGAGCAGTTCTTC.